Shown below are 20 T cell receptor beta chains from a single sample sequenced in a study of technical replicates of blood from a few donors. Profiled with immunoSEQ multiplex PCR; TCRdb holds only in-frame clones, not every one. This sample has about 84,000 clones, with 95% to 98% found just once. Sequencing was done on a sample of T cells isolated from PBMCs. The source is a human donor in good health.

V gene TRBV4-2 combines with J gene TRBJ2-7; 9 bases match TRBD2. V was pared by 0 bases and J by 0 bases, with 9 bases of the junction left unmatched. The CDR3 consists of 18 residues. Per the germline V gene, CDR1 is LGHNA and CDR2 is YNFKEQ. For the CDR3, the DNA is TGTGCCAGCAGCCAAGACATGCTAGCGGGGTATAGCTCCTACGAGCAGTACTTC. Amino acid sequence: CASSQDMLAGYSSYEQYF.

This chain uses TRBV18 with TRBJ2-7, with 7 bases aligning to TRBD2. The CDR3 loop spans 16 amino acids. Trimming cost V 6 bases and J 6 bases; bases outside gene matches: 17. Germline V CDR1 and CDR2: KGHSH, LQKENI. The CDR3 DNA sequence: TGTGCCAGCTCTGACATCCTTTCGGGCGGGAGAGGCGAGCAGTACTTC. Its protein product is CASSDILSGGRGEQYF.

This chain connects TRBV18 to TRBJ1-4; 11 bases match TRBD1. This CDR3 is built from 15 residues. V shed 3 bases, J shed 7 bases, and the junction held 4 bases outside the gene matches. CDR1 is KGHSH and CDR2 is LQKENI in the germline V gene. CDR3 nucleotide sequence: TGTGCCAGCTCACCCGGACAGGGGGCCGGTGAAAAACTGTTTTTT. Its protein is CASSPGQGAGEKLFF.

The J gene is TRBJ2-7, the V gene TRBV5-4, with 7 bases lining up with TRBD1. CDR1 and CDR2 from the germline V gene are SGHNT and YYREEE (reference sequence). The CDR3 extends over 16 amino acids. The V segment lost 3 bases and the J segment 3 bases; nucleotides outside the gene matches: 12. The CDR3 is CASSSFRQGVLYEQYF. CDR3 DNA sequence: TGTGCCAGCAGCTCGTTTAGACAGGGCGTACTCTACGAGCAGTACTTC.

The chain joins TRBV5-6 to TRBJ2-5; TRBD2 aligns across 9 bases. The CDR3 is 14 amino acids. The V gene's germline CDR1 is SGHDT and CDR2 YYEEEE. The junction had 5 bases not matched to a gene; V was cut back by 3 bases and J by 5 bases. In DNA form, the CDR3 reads TGTGCCAGCAGCTGGCGGGAGGGACGGGAGACCCAGTACTTC. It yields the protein CASSWREGRETQYF. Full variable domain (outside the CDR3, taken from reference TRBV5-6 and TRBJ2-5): DAGVTQSPTHLIKTRGQQVTLRCSPKSGHDTVSWYQQALGQGPQFIFQYYEEEERQRGNFPDRFSGHQFPNYSSELNVNALLLGDSALYLCASSWREGRETQYFGPGTRLLVL.

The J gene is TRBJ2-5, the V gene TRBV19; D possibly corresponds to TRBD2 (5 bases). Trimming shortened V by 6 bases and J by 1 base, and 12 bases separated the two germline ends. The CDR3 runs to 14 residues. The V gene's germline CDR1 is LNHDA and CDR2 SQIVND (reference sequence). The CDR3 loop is CASSAGIFQETQYF. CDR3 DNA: TGTGCCAGTAGCGCCGGGATTTTCCAAGAGACCCAGTACTTC.

CDR3 bases: TGTGCCAGCAGCCCGACAGGGAGCACTGAAGCTTTCTTT. It codes for CASSPTGSTEAFF. The rearrangement links TRBV11-3 to TRBJ1-1; 7 nucleotides align to TRBD1. The CDR3 is made up of 13 amino acids. The V gene's germline CDR1 is SGHNT and CDR2 YENEEA. V lost 5 bases and J lost 4; bases outside the gene matches: 4.

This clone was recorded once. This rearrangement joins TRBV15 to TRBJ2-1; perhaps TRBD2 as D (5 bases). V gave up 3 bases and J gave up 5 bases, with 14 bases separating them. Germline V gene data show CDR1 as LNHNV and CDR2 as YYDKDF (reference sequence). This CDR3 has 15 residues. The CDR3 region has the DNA TGTGCCACCAGCAGTCTCCGGGATATCGACAATGAGCAGTTCTTC. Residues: CATSSLRDIDNEQFF. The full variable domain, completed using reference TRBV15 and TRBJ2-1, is DAMVIQNPRYQVTQFGKPVTLSCSQTLNHNVMYWYQQKSSQAPKLLFHYYDKDFNNEADTPDNFQSRRPNTSFCFLDIRSPGLGDTAMYLCATSSLRDIDNEQFFGPGTRLTVL.

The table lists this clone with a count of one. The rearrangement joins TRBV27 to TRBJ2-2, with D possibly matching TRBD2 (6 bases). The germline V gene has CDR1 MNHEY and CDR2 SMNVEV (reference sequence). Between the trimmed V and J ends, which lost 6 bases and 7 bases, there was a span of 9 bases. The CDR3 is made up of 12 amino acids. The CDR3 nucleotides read TGTGCCAGCAGCCCAGCGGGCGGGGAGCTGTTTTTT. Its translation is CASSPAGGELFF.

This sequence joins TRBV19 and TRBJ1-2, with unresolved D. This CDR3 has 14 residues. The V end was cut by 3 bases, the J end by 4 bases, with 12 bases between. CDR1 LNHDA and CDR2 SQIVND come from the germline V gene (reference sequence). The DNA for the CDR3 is TGTGCCAGTAGTATTGAGAGGGAGAGCTATGGCTACACCTTC. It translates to CASSIERESYGYTF.

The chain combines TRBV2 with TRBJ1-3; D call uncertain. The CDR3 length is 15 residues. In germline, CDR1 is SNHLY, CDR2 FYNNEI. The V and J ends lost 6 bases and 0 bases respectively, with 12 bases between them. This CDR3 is CASRTSILSGNTIYF. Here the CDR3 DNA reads TGTGCCAGCAGAACCTCTATCCTCTCTGGAAACACCATATATTTT.

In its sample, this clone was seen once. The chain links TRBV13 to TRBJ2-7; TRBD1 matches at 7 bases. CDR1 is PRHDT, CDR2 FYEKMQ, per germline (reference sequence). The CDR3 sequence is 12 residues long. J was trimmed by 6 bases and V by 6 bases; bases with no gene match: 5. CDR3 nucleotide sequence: TGTGCCAGCAGATCGAACAGGGGCGAGCAGTACTTC. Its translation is CASRSNRGEQYF.

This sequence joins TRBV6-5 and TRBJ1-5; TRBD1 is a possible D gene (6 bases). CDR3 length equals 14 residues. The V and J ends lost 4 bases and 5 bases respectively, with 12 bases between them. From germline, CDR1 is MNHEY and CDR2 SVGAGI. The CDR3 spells CASSLLQGDQPQHF. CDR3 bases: TGTGCCAGCAGTTTATTACAGGGAGATCAGCCCCAGCATTTT.

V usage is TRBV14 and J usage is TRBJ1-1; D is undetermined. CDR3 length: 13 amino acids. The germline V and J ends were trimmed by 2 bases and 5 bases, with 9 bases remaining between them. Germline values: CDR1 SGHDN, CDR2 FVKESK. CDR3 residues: CASSQNLETEAFF. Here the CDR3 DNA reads TGTGCCAGCAGCCAAAATTTGGAGACTGAAGCTTTCTTT. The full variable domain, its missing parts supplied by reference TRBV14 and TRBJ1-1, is EAGVTQFPSHSVIEKGQTVTLRCDPISGHDNLYWYRRVMGKEIKFLLHFVKESKQDESGMPNNRFLAERTGGTYSTLKVQPAELEDSGVYFCASSQNLETEAFFGQGTRLTVV.

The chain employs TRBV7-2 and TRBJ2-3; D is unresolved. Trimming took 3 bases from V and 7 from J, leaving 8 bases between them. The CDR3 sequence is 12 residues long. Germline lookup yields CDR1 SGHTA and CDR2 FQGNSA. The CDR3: CASSFSGNTQYF. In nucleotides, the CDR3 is TGTGCCAGCAGCTTCAGTGGTAATACGCAGTATTTT. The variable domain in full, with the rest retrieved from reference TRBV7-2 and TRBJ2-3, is GAGVSQSPSNKVTEKGKDVELRCDPISGHTALYWYRQSLGQGLEFLIYFQGNSAPDKSGLPSDRFSAERTGGSVSTLTIQRTQQEDSAVYLCASSFSGNTQYFGPGTRLTVL.

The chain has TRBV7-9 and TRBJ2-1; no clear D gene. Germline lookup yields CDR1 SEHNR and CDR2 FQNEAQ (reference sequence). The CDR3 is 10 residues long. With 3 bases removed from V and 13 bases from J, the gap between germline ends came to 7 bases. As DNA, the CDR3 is TGTGCCAGCAGCTTGCGGAATCAGTTCTTC. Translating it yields CASSLRNQFF.

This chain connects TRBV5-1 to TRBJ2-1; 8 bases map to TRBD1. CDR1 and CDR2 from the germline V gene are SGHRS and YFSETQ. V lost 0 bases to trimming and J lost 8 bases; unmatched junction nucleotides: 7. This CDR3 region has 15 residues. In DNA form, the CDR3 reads TGCGCCAGCAGCTTGGATGCAGGGGGCATGGATGAGCAGTTCTTC. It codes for CASSLDAGGMDEQFF.

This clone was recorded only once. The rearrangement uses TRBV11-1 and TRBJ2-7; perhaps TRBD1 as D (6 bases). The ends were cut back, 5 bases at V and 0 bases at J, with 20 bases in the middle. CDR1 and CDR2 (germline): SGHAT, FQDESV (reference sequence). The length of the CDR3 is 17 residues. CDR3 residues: CASSPGKRDTDSYEQYF. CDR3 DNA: TGTGCCAGCAGCCCAGGAAAACGGGACACCGACTCCTACGAGCAGTACTTC.

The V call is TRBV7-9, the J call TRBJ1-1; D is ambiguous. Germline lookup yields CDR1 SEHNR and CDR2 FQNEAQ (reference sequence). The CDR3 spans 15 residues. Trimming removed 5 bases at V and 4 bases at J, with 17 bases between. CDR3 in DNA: TGTGCCAGCAGCCCTGTGAGGCCCCGGGGCACTGAAGCTTTCTTT. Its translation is CASSPVRPRGTEAFF. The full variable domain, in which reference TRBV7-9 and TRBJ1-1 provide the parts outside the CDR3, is DTGVSQNPRHKITKRGQNVTFRCDPISEHNRLYWYRQTLGQGPEFLTYFQNEAQLEKSRLLSDRFSAERPKGSFSTLEIQRTEQGDSAMYLCASSPVRPRGTEAFFGQGTRLTVV.

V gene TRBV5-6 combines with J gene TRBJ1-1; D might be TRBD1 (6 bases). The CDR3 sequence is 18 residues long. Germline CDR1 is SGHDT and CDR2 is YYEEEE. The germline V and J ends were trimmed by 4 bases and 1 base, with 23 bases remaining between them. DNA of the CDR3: TGTGCCAGCAGCCAAGACTACGGACAGAAGCCAAGGAACACTGAAGCTTTCTTT. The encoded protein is CASSQDYGQKPRNTEAFF.